This TCR beta chain came from a study of cytotoxic CD8 clonotypes in ibrutinib-treated CLL. Study background: Recorded responses included around 24 partial and 2 complete; following median approximately 5.5 years, roughly 15 stayed remitted and around 12 progressed. On average, approximately 95,000 productive rearrangements and under 300,000 productive templates per sample. Overall study results and limits: There were few public clonotypes, and on treatment they contracted or stayed stable.

A note on this clone: The antigen is unknown.

This table comes from immunoSEQ multiplex PCR, and its TCRdb copy is limited to in-frame clones, with some not included. Of approximately 60,000 clones listed, around 52% are singletons. Germline V gives CDR1 LNHDA, CDR2 SQIVND (reference sequence). The germline V and J ends were trimmed by 3 bases and 4 bases, with 7 bases remaining between them. CDR3 size: 13 residues. The chain links TRBV19 to TRBJ2-1; perhaps TRBD2 as D (5 bases). This sequence was found in a human donor with chronic lymphocytic leukemia. Sequences were derived from PBMCs, sampled at disease progression, from a patient treated with ibrutinib. CDR3 nucleotides: TGTGCCAGTAGTATTGGGAGTTACAATGAGCAGTTCTTC. Protein: CASSIGSYNEQFF. Drawing the rest from reference TRBV19 and TRBJ2-1, the complete variable domain is DGGITQSPKYLFRKEGQNVTLSCEQNLNHDAMYWYRQDPGQGLRLIYYSQIVNDFQKGDIAEGYSVSREKKESFPLTVTSAQKNPTAFYLCASSIGSYNEQFFGPGTRLTVL.